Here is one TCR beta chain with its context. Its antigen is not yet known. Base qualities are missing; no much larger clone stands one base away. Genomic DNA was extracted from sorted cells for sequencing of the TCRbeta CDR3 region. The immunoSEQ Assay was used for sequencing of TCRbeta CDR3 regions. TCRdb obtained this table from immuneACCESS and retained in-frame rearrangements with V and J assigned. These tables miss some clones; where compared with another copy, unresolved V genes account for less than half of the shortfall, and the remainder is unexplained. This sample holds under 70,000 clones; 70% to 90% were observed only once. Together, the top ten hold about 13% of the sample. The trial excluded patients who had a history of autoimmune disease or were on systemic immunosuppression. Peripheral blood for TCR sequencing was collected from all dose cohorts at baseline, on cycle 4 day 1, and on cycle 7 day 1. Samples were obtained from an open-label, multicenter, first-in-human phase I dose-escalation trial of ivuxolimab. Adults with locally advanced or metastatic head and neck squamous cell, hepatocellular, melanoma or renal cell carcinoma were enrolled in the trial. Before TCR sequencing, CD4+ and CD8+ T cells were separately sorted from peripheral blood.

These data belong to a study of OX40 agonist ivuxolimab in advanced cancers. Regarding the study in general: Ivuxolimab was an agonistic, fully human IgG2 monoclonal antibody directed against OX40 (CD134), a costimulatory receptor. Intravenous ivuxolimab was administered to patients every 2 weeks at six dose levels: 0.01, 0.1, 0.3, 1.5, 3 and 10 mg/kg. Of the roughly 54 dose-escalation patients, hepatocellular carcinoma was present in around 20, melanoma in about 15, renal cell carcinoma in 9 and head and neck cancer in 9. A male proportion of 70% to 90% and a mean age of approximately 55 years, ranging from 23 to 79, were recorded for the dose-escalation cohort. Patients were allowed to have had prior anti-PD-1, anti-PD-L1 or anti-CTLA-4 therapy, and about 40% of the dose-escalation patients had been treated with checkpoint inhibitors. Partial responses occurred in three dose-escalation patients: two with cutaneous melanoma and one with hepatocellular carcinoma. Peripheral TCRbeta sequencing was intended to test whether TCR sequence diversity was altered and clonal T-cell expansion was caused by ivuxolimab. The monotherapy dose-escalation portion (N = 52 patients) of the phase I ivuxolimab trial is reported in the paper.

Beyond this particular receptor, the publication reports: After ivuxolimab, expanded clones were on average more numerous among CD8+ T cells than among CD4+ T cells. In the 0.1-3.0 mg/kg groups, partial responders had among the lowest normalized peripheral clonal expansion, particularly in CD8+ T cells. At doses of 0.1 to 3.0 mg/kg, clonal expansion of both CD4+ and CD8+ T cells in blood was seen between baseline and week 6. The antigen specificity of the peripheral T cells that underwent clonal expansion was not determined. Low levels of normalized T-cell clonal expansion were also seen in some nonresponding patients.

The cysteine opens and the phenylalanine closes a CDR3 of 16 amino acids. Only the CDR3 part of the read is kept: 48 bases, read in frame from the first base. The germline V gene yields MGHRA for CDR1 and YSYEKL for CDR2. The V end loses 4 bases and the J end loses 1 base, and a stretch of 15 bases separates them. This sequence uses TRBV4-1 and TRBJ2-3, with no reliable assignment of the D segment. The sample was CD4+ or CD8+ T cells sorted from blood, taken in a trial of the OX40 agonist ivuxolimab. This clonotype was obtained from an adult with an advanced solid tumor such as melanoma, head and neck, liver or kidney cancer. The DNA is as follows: TGCGCCAGCAGCCCCGTGGTAGCTGGGGGCACAGATACGCAGTATTTT. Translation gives CASSPVVAGGTDTQYF.